This passage covers 4 T cell receptor beta chains from one sample sequenced in a study of blood T cell repertoires in COVID-19. Method: immunoSEQ multiplex PCR; TCRdb's copy keeps in-frame clones and lacks some. Found here are about 18,000 clones, roughly 90% of them singletons; the top ten hold about 16%. Sequencing was performed on peripheral blood. These receptors all come from a human donor in a cohort sampled during active COVID-19.

The chain employs TRBV19 and TRBJ1-5; no clear D. This CDR3 has 17 residues. Germline loops: CDR1 LNHDA, CDR2 SQIVND (reference sequence). V dropped 10 bases and J dropped 4 bases, with 26 bases sitting between them. CDR3 coding DNA: TGTGCCACAAGGAGGGTTGACATGATTGGAAGGAATCAGCCCCAGCATTTT. This encodes CATRRVDMIGRNQPQHF.

V gene TRBV7-3 combines with J gene TRBJ2-1, with 10 bases that match TRBD2. Germline V gene data show CDR1 as SGHTA and CDR2 as FQGTGA. The CDR3 has 15 amino acids. The V gene end was trimmed by 5 bases and the J gene end by 5 bases; junction bases not matched to a gene: 6. The CDR3 DNA reads as TGTGCCAGCAGCGCACGGAGCGGGAGGGACAATGAGCAGTTCTTC. Protein: CASSARSGRDNEQFF.

This clone was counted only a few times. The chain uses TRBV6-6 and TRBJ2-2; 11 bases match TRBD2. J was trimmed by 5 bases and V by 7 bases; bases with no gene match: 6. Germline V gives CDR1 MNHNY, CDR2 SVGAGI (reference sequence). The CDR3 totals 15 residues. CDR3 in DNA: TGTGCCAGCAACTTACTAGCGGGAGAGACCGGGGAGCTGTTTTTT. Translated: CASNLLAGETGELFF.

V gene TRBV27 combines with J gene TRBJ2-7; 10 nucleotides match TRBD1. The CDR3 has 17 amino acids. Germline lookup yields CDR1 MNHEY and CDR2 SMNVEV (reference sequence). The trim removed 4 bases at V and 3 bases at J, leaving 12 bases unmatched. CDR3 in DNA: TGTGCCAGCAGTTCTACCCTATGGACAGGGGGTGGCTACGAGCAGTACTTC. This encodes CASSSTLWTGGGYEQYF.